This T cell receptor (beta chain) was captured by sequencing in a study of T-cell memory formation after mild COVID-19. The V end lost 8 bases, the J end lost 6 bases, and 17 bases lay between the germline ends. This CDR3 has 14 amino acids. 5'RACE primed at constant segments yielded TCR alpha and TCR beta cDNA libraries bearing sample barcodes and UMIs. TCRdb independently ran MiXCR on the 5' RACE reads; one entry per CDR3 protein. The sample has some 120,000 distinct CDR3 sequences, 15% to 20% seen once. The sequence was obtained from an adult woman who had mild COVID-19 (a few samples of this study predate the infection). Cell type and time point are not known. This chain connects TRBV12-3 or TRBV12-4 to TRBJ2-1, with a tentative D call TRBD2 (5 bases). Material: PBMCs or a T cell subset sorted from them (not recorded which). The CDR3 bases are TGTGCCAGCTCCCCAACGAACGGGGTCAATGAGCAGTTCTTC. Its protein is CASSPTNGVNEQFF.